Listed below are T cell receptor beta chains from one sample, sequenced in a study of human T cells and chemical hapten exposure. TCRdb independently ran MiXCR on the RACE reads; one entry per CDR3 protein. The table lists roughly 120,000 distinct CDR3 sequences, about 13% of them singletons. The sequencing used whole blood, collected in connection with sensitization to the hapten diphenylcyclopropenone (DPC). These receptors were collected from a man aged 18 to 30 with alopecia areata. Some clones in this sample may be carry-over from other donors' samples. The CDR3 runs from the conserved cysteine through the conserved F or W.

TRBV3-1,CASSQEGLDTQYF
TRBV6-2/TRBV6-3,CASSYGTTEAFF
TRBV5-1,CASSRDSSSSGANVLTF
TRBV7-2,CASSIRTASTF
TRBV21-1,CASSKSGGGWDEQFF
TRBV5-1,CASSTGQGNEKLFF
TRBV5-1,CASSPAGSNGYTF
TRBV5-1,CASSVTGGAPNEKLFF
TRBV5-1,CASSWSGGALNEQFF
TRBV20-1,CSARYPRLANTDTQYF
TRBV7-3,CASSLTLTGELFF
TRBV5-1,CASSLRATGSYEQYF
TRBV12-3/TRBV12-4,CASSLRFINYGYTF
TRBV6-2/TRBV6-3,CASSYSLYTDTQYF
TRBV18,CASSQDPISPYEQYF
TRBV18,CASSPGRHYGYTF
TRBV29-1,CSVNEDGYTF
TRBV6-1,CASSETNGLQAFF
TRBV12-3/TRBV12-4,CASTGVFSTDTQYF
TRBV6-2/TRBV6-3,CASSYSGRSEFF
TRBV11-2,CASTGQGTDTQYF
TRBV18,CASSPQSLVPLHF
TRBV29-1,CIGSRGNAGELFF
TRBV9,CASSALGQAQEKLFF
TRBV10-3,CAIRTGGYEQYF
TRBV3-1,CASGEGNTGELFF
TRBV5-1,CASSAAGQGYGYTF
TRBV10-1,CASSEPGQGRNEQFF
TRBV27,CATWAARETQYF
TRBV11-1,CASSLAATEAFF
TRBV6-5,CASSYSIGEETQYF
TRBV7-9,CASSSRRWGGEQYF
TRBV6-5,CASSTRDSSRGEAFF
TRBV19,CASSSQLAVNTGELFF
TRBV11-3,CASSSDSYTEAFF
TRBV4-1,CASSQDGPRKSEQYF
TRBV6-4,CASSEASGGDLNTQYF
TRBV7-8,CASSLSAGRISTDTQYF
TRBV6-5,CASSPRQETNTEAFF
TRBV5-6,CASSFSGLPYQETQYF
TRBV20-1,CSALGGQIPNEQFF
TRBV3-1,CASSQDEPDTQYF
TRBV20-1,CSAGGLEAFF
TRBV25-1,CASSEPHRDRLNTEAFF
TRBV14,CASSQDLYSGNTIYF
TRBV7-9,CASRNLRDGNYGYTF
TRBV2,CASSARPSRGPYEQYF
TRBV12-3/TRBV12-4,CASSLDRVVVQPQHF